This TCR beta chain was sequenced during a study of post-analysis software for immune sequencing data. Study-wide results and limits: Compared with controls, patients had more of five or six TRBV segments, including TRBV5-6, TRBV5-1 and TRBV20-1.

The length of the CDR3 is 16 residues. Looked up from germline, CDR1 is MNHEY and CDR2 is SMNVEV (reference sequence). Trimming cost V 7 bases and J 4 bases; bases outside gene matches: 10. This clonotype was counted only a few times. Its matching antigen is unknown. Every TCR beta cDNA library bore unique molecular identifiers. MiXCR was run by TCRdb on the PCR reads, yielding one entry per CDR3 protein. Seen here are 350,000 to 500,000 distinct CDR3 sequences, 39% observed once, and the top ten hold roughly 8.2%. The TCR was taken from a girl aged 2-10 years with multiple sclerosis. Sequencing was done on a sample of blood. This chain uses TRBV27 with TRBJ2-1; TRBD2 matches 10 bases. CDR3 coding DNA: TGTGCCAGCAACTCTGGGGCTAGCGGGGGTTACAATGAGCAGTTCTTC. This sequence encodes CASNSGASGGYNEQFF.